This T cell receptor beta chain was recorded in a study of blood T cell repertoires in COVID-19. Study-wide context: There were acute and convalescent COVID-19 samples, and they came from the United States, Italy and Spain. The cDNA or gDNA used as material had been derived from T cells, B-cell-depleted T cells, or PBMCs.

Original processing notes: Estimation of nucleated cell counts relied on the amplification of reference gene primers. The protocol was immunoSEQ multiplex PCR, while the TCRdb copy is restricted to in-frame clones and leaves out a portion. That table supplies the V and J calls and clone size; D and trimming were determined from the DNA. In the table there are approximately 200,000 clones, 80% to 90% of which are singletons. This clone is a singleton in its sample. V dropped 7 bases and J dropped 6 bases, with 18 bases sitting between them. Germline assignment: CDR1 LNHDA and CDR2 SQIVND (reference sequence). The CDR3 length is 14 residues.

This clonotype was sampled from a man between 60 and 75 years old who had recovered from COVID-19. The chain employs TRBV19 and TRBJ1-2; D uncertain. Sequencing input: peripheral blood. CDR3 sequence: CASKETPQRHGYTF. For the CDR3, the DNA is TGTGCCAGTAAAGAGACTCCCCAGAGGCATGGCTACACCTTC.